These 29 T cell receptor beta chains came from one sample sequenced in a study of OX40 agonist ivuxolimab in advanced cancers. The data were produced by immunoSEQ multiplex PCR, yet TCRdb's version contains in-frame clones alone and is incomplete. The sample yields about 64,000 clones, 84% seen once. Here the sequenced sample was CD4+ or CD8+ T cells sorted from blood, taken in a trial of the OX40 agonist ivuxolimab. All receptors derive from an adult with an advanced solid tumor such as melanoma, head and neck, liver or kidney cancer.

Details on this clone: Its ends do not fully match the called genes, so a read error is possible. This rearrangement joins TRBV4-3 to TRBJ2-1; D is perhaps TRBD2 (6 bases). The germline gives CDR1 LGHNA, CDR2 YSLEER. The CDR3 sequence is 13 residues long. This CDR3 reads CASSQVVGGAELF. The CDR3 DNA reads as TGCGCCAGCAGCCAAGTGGTCGGGGGAGCGGAGCTCTTC.

The chain carries TRBV30 and TRBJ2-1; no definite D call. Germline V lookup: CDR1 GTSNPN, CDR2 SVGIG (reference sequence). V lost 2 bases and J 4 bases, leaving 3 bases between the germline ends. The length of the CDR3 is 11 residues. CDR3 sequence (DNA): TGTGCCTGGAGTCCATACAATGAGCAGTTCTTC. Its protein is CAWSPYNEQFF.

The V call is TRBV6-4, the J call TRBJ2-3; D unclear. Between the trimmed V and J ends, which lost 3 bases and 5 bases, there was a span of 9 bases. The CDR3 sequence is 13 residues long. CDR1 is MRHNA and CDR2 is SNTAGT in the germline V gene. CDR3 amino acids: CASSDELGDTQYF. The CDR3 nucleotides read TGTGCCAGCAGTGATGAACTGGGAGATACGCAGTATTTT.

The J gene is TRBJ1-5, the V gene TRBV28; D is unclear. CDR1 MDHEN and CDR2 SYDVKM come from the germline V gene. This CDR3 has 12 residues. V dropped 6 bases and J dropped 6 bases, with 9 bases sitting between them. The DNA of the CDR3 is TGTGCCAGCAGCCCATATTTTCAGCCCCAGCATTTT. Its protein product is CASSPYFQPQHF.

This chain links TRBV5-5 with TRBJ2-4; TRBD1 matches 7 bases. Per the germline V gene, CDR1 is SGHKS and CDR2 is YYEKEE (reference sequence). Trimming at V came to 3 bases and at J to 2 bases, leaving 2 bases not matched to a gene. The CDR3 is 14 amino acids. Here the CDR3 DNA reads TGTGCCAGCAGCTCGACAGGGACCAAAAACATTCAGTACTTC. Its protein product is CASSSTGTKNIQYF.

The rearrangement links TRBV5-1 to TRBJ2-4; 7 bases line up with TRBD2. The V gene's germline CDR1 is SGHRS and CDR2 YFSETQ. The J segment lost 5 bases and the V segment lost 5 bases, leaving 7 bases of the junction unmatched. The CDR3 loop spans 14 amino acids. In DNA form, the CDR3 reads TGCGCCAGCAGATGGACGGCGGGGGAAAACATTCAGTACTTC. It yields the protein CASRWTAGENIQYF.

The gene calls are TRBV19 and TRBJ2-3; D perhaps matches TRBD1 (6 bases). Trimming shortened V by 5 bases and J by 3 bases, and 18 bases separated the two germline ends. The CDR3 has 16 amino acids. Germline-derived CDR1 and CDR2 are LNHDA and SQIVND (reference sequence). In DNA form, the CDR3 reads TGTGCCAGTAGTCTGGGGACAACCCTAAGGACAGATACGCAGTATTTT. It is translated as CASSLGTTLRTDTQYF.

This chain links TRBV5-1 with TRBJ2-7; D gene unclear. Trimming removed 2 bases from V and 5 bases from J, with 11 bases in between. The CDR3 length is 13 residues. Per the germline V gene, CDR1 is SGHRS and CDR2 is YFSETQ. The CDR3 sequence: CASSLPSLHEQYF. DNA for the CDR3: TGCGCCAGCAGCTTACCCAGCCTCCACGAGCAGTACTTC.

The V and J genes are TRBV6-1 and TRBJ1-4, with D unresolved. Germline V gene sequence: CDR1 MNHNS, CDR2 SASEGT. V lost 1 base and J 0 bases, leaving 9 bases between the germline ends. This CDR3 has 16 amino acids. The CDR3: CASSEGYGATNEKLFF. The CDR3 DNA follows: TGTGCCAGCAGTGAAGGGTATGGGGCAACTAATGAAAAACTGTTTTTT.

The chain joins TRBV12-2 to TRBJ2-7; the table's D call TRBD2 went unverified against the DNA. TRBV12-2 is a listed pseudogene. The CDR3 is made up of 18 amino acids. CDR3 sequence: CASRLAGTSGTPSYEQYF. CDR3 bases: TGTGCAAGTCGCTTAGCAGGGACTAGCGGGACACCATCCTACGAGCAGTACTTC.

The rearrangement joins TRBV27 to TRBJ2-6; D is unresolved. V dropped 2 bases and J dropped 4 bases, with 6 bases sitting between them. CDR3 length equals 14 residues. Germline loops: CDR1 MNHEY, CDR2 SMNVEV (reference sequence). CDR3 region: CASSLLSGANVLTF. CDR3 DNA: TGTGCCAGCAGTTTACTTTCCGGGGCCAACGTCCTGACTTTC.

The chain carries TRBV27 and TRBJ2-3; 8 nucleotides line up with TRBD1. CDR3 length: 16 amino acids. The germline V gene encodes CDR1 MNHEY and CDR2 SMNVEV (reference sequence). Trimming at V came to 7 bases and at J to 3 bases, leaving 12 bases not matched to a gene. DNA of the CDR3: TGTGCCAGCAACCCTCTGGACAGGGTATATACAGATACGCAGTATTTT. Amino acids: CASNPLDRVYTDTQYF.

This clone has more than one count but fewer than ten. The genes are TRBV7-9 and TRBJ2-7; a weak D match, TRBD1 (5 bases). Germline loops: CDR1 SEHNR, CDR2 FQNEAQ (reference sequence). The ends were cut back, 4 bases at V and 3 bases at J, with 10 bases in the middle. This CDR3 has 13 amino acids. For the CDR3, the DNA is TGTGCCAGCAGCTCCCAGACAGTCTACGAGCAGTACTTC. This translates into CASSSQTVYEQYF.

J is TRBJ2-1 and V is TRBV23-1, with 8 bases aligning to TRBD2. TRBV23-1 qualifies as an ORF whose function is uncertain. The ends lost 4 bases at V and 3 bases at J; junction bases unmatched: 11. The CDR3 consists of 17 residues. CDR3 DNA sequence: TGCGCCAGCAGTCTCTCTGGGGCGGGAGGCATCTACAATGAGCAGTTCTTC. Translating it yields CASSLSGAGGIYNEQFF.

The rearrangement uses TRBV7-9 and TRBJ2-2; 7 positions match TRBD2. This CDR3 contains 15 residues. Trimming removed 7 bases from V and 0 bases from J; junction bases left unmatched: 5. In germline, CDR1 is SEHNR, CDR2 FQNEAQ (reference sequence). DNA of the CDR3: TGTGCCAGCACTCTGACTAGCCCGAACACCGGGGAGCTGTTTTTT. Its protein is CASTLTSPNTGELFF.

The chain uses TRBV7-2 and TRBJ2-7; 7 bases are shared with TRBD1. Germline values: CDR1 SGHTA, CDR2 FQGNSA. J was trimmed by 11 bases and V by 5 bases; bases with no gene match: 9. The CDR3 has 12 residues. The CDR3 reads CASSAGTAGEYF. The CDR3 DNA reads as TGTGCCAGCAGCGCCGGGACAGCCGGGGAGTACTTC.

This rearrangement joins TRBV19 to TRBJ2-5, with D perhaps matching TRBD1 or TRBD2 (5 bases each). V lost 0 bases, J lost 5 bases, and 10 bases lay in between. Germline V lookup: CDR1 LNHDA, CDR2 SQIVND (reference sequence). This CDR3 contains 14 residues. CDR3 DNA sequence: TGTGCCAGTAGTATAGATCCTGGGGGTGAGACCCAGTACTTC. Amino acids: CASSIDPGGETQYF.

V is TRBV27 and J is TRBJ2-7; D not resolved. The CDR3 is 14 residues long. The germline V and J ends were trimmed by 2 bases and 0 bases, with 8 bases remaining between them. Per the germline V gene, CDR1 is MNHEY and CDR2 is SMNVEV (reference sequence). CDR3 sequence: CASSLTLLSYEQYF. In DNA form, the CDR3 reads TGTGCCAGCAGTTTAACCCTCCTCTCCTACGAGCAGTACTTC.

About this clone: Its ends do not fully match the called genes, so a read error is possible. CDR3 residues: CASSIGTDTENSPLHF. The CDR3 DNA reads as TGTGCCAGTAGCATAGGGACGGATACCGAGAATTCACCCCTCCACTTT. This chain joins TRBV19 and TRBJ1-6, with D perhaps TRBD1 (5 bases). Germline values: CDR1 LNHDA, CDR2 SQIVND (reference sequence). CDR3 size: 16 residues. The variable domain in full, completed from reference TRBV19 and TRBJ1-6, reads DGGITQSPKYLFRKEGQNVTLSCEQNLNHDAMYWYRQDPGQGLRLIYYSQIVNDFQKGDIAEGYSVSREKKESFPLTVTSAQKNPTAFYLCASSIGTDTENSPLHFGNGTRLTVT.

The chain couples TRBV7-2 to TRBJ2-7; 9 nucleotides agree with TRBD2. The CDR3 has 15 amino acids. V lost 3 bases and J lost 7; bases outside the gene matches: 10. The germline V gene has CDR1 SGHTA and CDR2 FQGNSA. The CDR3 coding sequence is TGTGCCAGCAGCTTCAGGCGGGAGGGCCTTCGGGAGCAGTACTTC. This translates into CASSFRREGLREQYF.

The rearrangement uses TRBV5-1 and TRBJ2-3; D call uncertain. This CDR3 is 15 amino acids long. Germline CDR1 SGHRS, CDR2 YFSETQ. The V end lost 2 bases, the J end lost 0 bases, and 10 bases lay between the germline ends. The CDR3: CASSFVGRSTDTQYF. For the CDR3, the DNA is TGCGCCAGCAGCTTCGTGGGCCGCAGCACAGATACGCAGTATTTT. The full variable domain, with the rest looked up from reference TRBV5-1 and TRBJ2-3, is KAGVTQTPRYLIKTRGQQVTLSCSPISGHRSVSWYQQTPGQGLQFLFEYFSETQRNKGNFPGRFSGRQFSNSRSEMNVSTLELGDSALYLCASSFVGRSTDTQYFGPGTRLTVL.

V is TRBV7-2 and J is TRBJ2-7; D remains unclear. The CDR3 sequence is 13 residues long. The germline CDR1 and CDR2 sequences are SGHTA and FQGNSA. V was cut by 2 bases and J by 1 base, with 6 bases left in between. The CDR3 reads CASSLQRSYEQYF. CDR3 DNA: TGTGCCAGCAGCTTACAGAGATCCTACGAGCAGTACTTC.

The chain couples TRBV2 to TRBJ1-4; no clear D gene. CDR1 is SNHLY and CDR2 is FYNNEI in the germline V gene. Trimming cost V 4 bases and J 5 bases, with 17 bases left between them. The CDR3 extends over 16 amino acids. CDR3 nucleotides: TGTGCCAGCAGTGTTGAAAGTCTGGGCATCAATGAAAAACTGTTTTTT. Translation: CASSVESLGINEKLFF.

The chain recombines TRBV19 with TRBJ1-1; the match to TRBD1 covers 8 bases. The CDR3 length is 17 residues. Germline-derived CDR1 and CDR2 are LNHDA and SQIVND (reference sequence). Trimming removed 4 bases from V and 1 base from J; junction bases left unmatched: 11. In nucleotides, the CDR3 is TGTGCCAGTAGTACCGGCCCGTGGCAGGGGGCGAACACTGAAGCTTTCTTT. Translated, it gives CASSTGPWQGANTEAFF.

In this sample, this clone turned up a few times. The chain combines TRBV7-2 with TRBJ2-3; 12 bases match TRBD1. CDR1 and CDR2 from the germline V gene are SGHTA and FQGNSA. V was clipped by 0 bases and J by 5 bases; unmatched bases: 3. The CDR3 length is 16 residues. In nucleotides, the CDR3 is TGTGCCAGCAGCTTAGCTGGGACAGGGGGCAGAGATACGCAGTATTTT. Its protein is CASSLAGTGGRDTQYF.

The V and J genes are TRBV7-2 and TRBJ2-7; D perhaps matches TRBD2 (6 bases). Trimming took 5 bases from V and 3 from J, leaving 11 bases between them. The CDR3 runs 13 residues. Germline V CDR1 and CDR2: SGHTA, FQGNSA. The CDR3 protein is CASSPGRYYEQYF. CDR3 DNA sequence: TGTGCCAGCAGCCCCGGGAGATACTACGAGCAGTACTTC.

The table lists this clone with a few counts. The genes are TRBV7-2 and TRBJ2-5; possible D gene TRBD2, 5 bases. V lost 0 bases to trimming and J lost 4 bases, with 12 bases between them. Germline V gene sequence: CDR1 SGHTA, CDR2 FQGNSA. The CDR3 sequence is 15 residues long. The CDR3 protein is CASSLASDSAETQYF. The CDR3 nucleotides read TGTGCCAGCAGCTTAGCCTCGGACTCGGCAGAGACCCAGTACTTC.

This chain joins TRBV7-3 and TRBJ2-1, with D perhaps TRBD2 (6 bases). CDR1 is SGHTA, CDR2 FQGTGA, per germline. This CDR3 is 16 amino acids long. V dropped 2 bases and J dropped 0 bases, with 11 bases sitting between them. CDR3 region: CASSLRGEVSYNEQFF. In DNA, the CDR3 is TGTGCCAGCAGCTTACGCGGGGAAGTCTCCTACAATGAGCAGTTCTTC. Full variable domain (missing parts from reference TRBV7-3 and TRBJ2-1): GAGVSQTPSNKVTEKGKYVELRCDPISGHTALYWYRQSLGQGPEFLIYFQGTGAADDSGLPNDRFFAVRPEGSVSTLKIQRTERGDSAVYLCASSLRGEVSYNEQFFGPGTRLTVL.

This chain links TRBV7-9 with TRBJ2-7; 8 positions match TRBD2. Germline V gene sequence: CDR1 SEHNR, CDR2 FQNEAQ (reference sequence). CDR3 size: 14 residues. With V trimmed by 5 bases and J by 2 bases, 5 bases remained unmatched. This CDR3 reads CASSAPGGAYEQYF. The CDR3 DNA follows: TGTGCCAGCAGCGCCCCGGGGGGGGCCTACGAGCAGTACTTC. The entire variable domain, with the rest obtained from reference TRBV7-9 and TRBJ2-7, is as follows: DTGVSQNPRHKITKRGQNVTFRCDPISEHNRLYWYRQTLGQGPEFLTYFQNEAQLEKSRLLSDRFSAERPKGSFSTLEIQRTEQGDSAMYLCASSAPGGAYEQYFGPGTRLTVT.